The T cell receptor beta chain described here comes from a study of CD8 T cells in ankylosing spondylitis. General study results and limits: Matched synovial fluid from ankylosing spondylitis patients was reported to be enriched for disease-linked clones. Some motif variants were previously reported in reactive arthritis synovial fluid and blood. Within peripheral blood, clones linked to disease were CD8+ and relatively rare.

V was cut by 3 bases and J by 5 bases, with 12 bases left in between. The CDR3 is made up of 14 amino acids. TCRdb reprocessed the 5' RACE reads with MiXCR, giving one entry per CDR3 protein. Of 24,000 or so distinct CDR3 sequences in the sample, approximately 12% were seen once. There are many counts of this clonotype. The antigen is unknown. The sequenced sample was blood. This TCR derives from a male donor with ankylosing spondylitis or in good health (not recorded which). This chain uses TRBV12-3 or TRBV12-4 with TRBJ2-3, with D unclear. CDR3 sequence: CASSFLALGDTQYF. The DNA of the CDR3 is TGTGCCAGCAGTTTCCTGGCCTTGGGAGATACGCAGTATTTT.